This T cell receptor beta chain came from a study of T cells in Graves' hyperthyroidism and ophthalmopathy. Study results and limitations: Model-based prediction identified ophthalmopathy a median 6.5 months prior to its onset.

Template material for amplifying TCR beta CDR3 regions consisted of RNA transcripts. HTBI primers were used for first-round RT-PCR of the TCR CDR3. TCRdb ran MiXCR on the multiplex PCR reads and lists one entry per CDR3 protein. Of fewer than 200,000 distinct CDR3 sequences listed, about a tenth are singletons. This clonotype has at least ten counts. Antigen: not known. V lost 6 bases and J lost 1, with 9 bases in between. The CDR3 is 13 residues long. Germline CDR1 reads SGHTA; CDR2 reads FQGTGA. Any patient presenting with uncontrolled infection, other autoimmune disease, pregnancy or lactation was left out.

The chain carries TRBV7-3 and TRBJ1-1; D is unresolved. Sequencing input: blood. The receptor's source is a woman younger than 35 with Graves' hyperthyroidism that later progressed to Graves' ophthalmopathy. CDR3 region: CASSLSRNTEAFF. The CDR3 region has the DNA TGTGCCAGCAGTTTGAGCAGGAACACTGAAGCTTTCTTT. The full variable domain, rest sourced from reference TRBV7-3 and TRBJ1-1, is GAGVSQTPSNKVTEKGKYVELRCDPISGHTALYWYRQSLGQGPEFLIYFQGTGAADDSGLPNDRFFAVRPEGSVSTLKIQRTERGDSAVYLCASSLSRNTEAFFGQGTRLTVV.